The 29 T cell receptor beta chains in this list originate from one sample, sequenced in a study of T cells in women clearing cervical HPV infection. Data came from immunoSEQ multiplex PCR; TCRdb stores just in-frame clones and leaves some out. There are about 19,000 clones in the sample, with roughly 4.6% held by the top ten. Material for sequencing was blood buffy coat. Every receptor here comes from a woman between 18 and 69 years old with a cervical HPV16 infection that either progressed to CIN3+ or cleared (not recorded which).

A remark on this clone: The read gets to within 3 residues of the CDR3 end, and the germline J gene fills in the rest. The chain combines TRBV30 with TRBJ2-2; D might be TRBD2 (6 bases). The CDR3 is 15 residues long. Germline V gene data show CDR1 as GTSNPN and CDR2 as SVGIG (reference sequence). Incomplete CDR3 DNA: TGTGCCTGGAGTGTACTAGGAGGGCCAGGTGAAAAG. This encodes CAWSVLGGPGEK. The entire CDR3 reads CAWSVLGGPGEKLFF.

As regards this clone: The read ends 3 residues before the CDR3 terminus; that terminus is restored from the germline J gene. The genes are TRBV6-1 and TRBJ2-3; 12 bases line up with TRBD2. Germline CDR1 and CDR2: MNHNS and SASEGT. Unmatched junction bases numbered 6, after V lost 2 bases and J lost 3 bases. The CDR3 has 17 amino acids. The chain's CDR3 is CASSELAGGLGTDTQYF. CDR3 DNA (partial): TGTGCCAGCAGTGAACTAGCGGGGGGGCTTGGTACAGATACG.

About this clone: The observed sequence ends 3 residues before the CDR3 terminus, with the missing tail filled in from the germline J gene. The chain is built from TRBV7-9 and TRBJ2-2; no definite D call. V dropped 5 bases and J dropped 5 bases, with 3 bases sitting between them. Germline V gene lookup returns CDR1 SEHNR and CDR2 FQNEAQ (reference sequence). This CDR3 region has 11 residues. The covered CDR3 bases are TGTGCCAGCAGCCTAACCGGGGAG. It codes for CASSLTGE. The whole CDR3 sequence reads CASSLTGELFF.

Incomplete CDR3 DNA: TGTGCCAGCATTCAAAGAGGACACGGAGAGACC. As protein: CASIQRGHGET. The entire CDR3 protein reads CASIQRGHGETQYF. The chain uses TRBV2 and TRBJ2-5, with D possibly being TRBD1 (5 bases). The read finishes 3 residues shy of the CDR3 end, and the germline J gene is used to complete it. Trimming removed 7 bases from V and 4 bases from J, with 16 bases in between. Germline CDR1 reads SNHLY; CDR2 reads FYNNEI. This CDR3 has 14 amino acids.

In the case of this clone: The read halts 3 residues ahead of the CDR3 end, with the missing end drawn from the germline J gene. The chain recombines TRBV7-9 with TRBJ1-1; the D gene is possibly TRBD1 (6 bases). Germline CDR1 SEHNR, CDR2 FQNEAQ (reference sequence). The CDR3 runs to 15 residues. V lost 0 bases, J lost 1 base, and 9 bases lay in between. Incomplete CDR3 DNA: TGTGCCAGCAGCTTAGCAGAGGGGGAGAACACTGAA. This gives the protein CASSLAEGENTE. The CDR3 as a whole reads CASSLAEGENTEAFF.

In regard to this clone: Coverage ceases 3 residues before the CDR3 finishes, and the germline J gene fills in the end. The V and J genes are TRBV20-1 and TRBJ2-1; TRBD2 agrees at 8 bases. The CDR3 runs to 14 residues. V shed 3 bases, J shed 7 bases, and the junction held 8 bases outside the gene matches. Germline assignment: CDR1 DFQATT and CDR2 SNEGSKA (reference sequence). CDR3 sequence: CSASNRGGANEQFF. CDR3 bases read: TGCAGTGCTAGTAACCGGGGGGGCGCGAATGAG.

As to this clone: The read terminates 3 residues before the CDR3 end, so the remaining end is supplied by the germline J gene. The chain carries TRBV4-1 and TRBJ2-3; D may be TRBD2 (6 bases). This CDR3 contains 18 residues. Germline V lookup: CDR1 MGHRA, CDR2 YSYEKL. The chain's CDR3 is CASSHIMGGVSGRLPQYF. CDR3 DNA (partial): TGCGCCAGCAGCCATATAATGGGGGGAGTCTCGGGTCGGTTGCCG.

With regard to this clone: The sequence runs out 3 residues before the end of the CDR3; the remainder is reconstructed from the germline J gene. The chain is built from TRBV7-3 and TRBJ1-2; a weak D match, TRBD1 (6 bases). CDR1 and CDR2 (germline): SGHTA, FQGTGA. This CDR3 spans 13 amino acids. The CDR3 region is CASSLILGGDYTF. The part of the CDR3 DNA that was read is TGTGCCAGCAGCTTAATATTAGGGGGAGAC.

Partial CDR3 DNA: TGTGCCAGCTCCCCAGCTCGACAGGGGGGCGAG. This codes for CASSPARQGGE. The whole CDR3 protein is CASSPARQGGEQYF. The chain is built from TRBV18 and TRBJ2-7; TRBD1 matches 9 bases. The sequence runs out 3 residues before the end of the CDR3; the remainder is reconstructed from the germline J gene. With V trimmed by 6 bases and J by 6 bases, 9 bases remained unmatched. The germline gives CDR1 KGHSH, CDR2 LQKENI. The CDR3 spans 14 residues.

On this clone: The CDR3 end is not reached by the read, which stops 3 residues before it; the germline J gene fills it in. The chain is built from TRBV6-2 or TRBV6-3 and TRBJ1-6, with D possibly TRBD1 on 6 matching bases. V was trimmed by 6 bases and J by 3 bases, leaving 15 bases between them. The CDR3 contains 16 residues. CDR1 is MNHEY and CDR2 is SVGEGT in the germline V gene. The DNA read from the CDR3 is TGTGCCAGCAGACGTCCTATGGACAGCTATAATTCACCC. Translation: CASRRPMDSYNSP. In full, the CDR3 reads CASRRPMDSYNSPLHF.

Of note for this clone: Read sequence stops 3 residues before the CDR3 end, and the germline J gene provides the missing end. This chain uses TRBV5-5 with TRBJ2-5; 7 bases line up with TRBD1. The CDR3 totals 15 residues. The germline gives CDR1 SGHKS, CDR2 YYEKEE (reference sequence). The V and J ends lost 4 bases and 3 bases, in that order; junction bases with no gene match: 9. The CDR3 bases that were read are TGTGCCAGCAGCGGACGGACAGGATGGGAAGAGACC. Translated: CASSGRTGWEET. The complete CDR3 sequence is CASSGRTGWEETQYF.

Remarks on this clone: From the germline J gene comes the end of the CDR3, since the read stops 3 residues before it. The gene calls are TRBV6-1 and TRBJ1-6, with D possibly being TRBD1 (6 bases). The CDR3 is 14 residues long. Looked up from germline, CDR1 is MNHNS and CDR2 is SASEGT. The ends were cut back, 4 bases at V and 7 bases at J, with 11 bases in the middle. Partial CDR3 DNA: TGTGCCAGCAGTGCCGGCCAGGGGAATTCACCC. This gives the protein CASSAGQGNSP. The full CDR3 sequence reads CASSAGQGNSPLHF.

In the case of this clone: The CDR3 end falls 3 residues outside the read, so it is completed with the germline J gene. V and J are TRBV4-2 and TRBJ1-4; D is uncertain. V lost 4 bases and J 7 bases, leaving 7 bases between the germline ends. The CDR3 is 12 residues long. Per germline, CDR1 LGHNA and CDR2 YNFKEQ. CDR3 bases read: TGTGCCAGCAGCCGAGCGGGTGAAAAA. Translation gives CASSRAGEK. The CDR3 in full is CASSRAGEKLFF.

Remarks on this clone: The read stops 3 residues short of the end of the CDR3; the missing end is completed from the germline J gene. V and J are TRBV20-1 and TRBJ2-7; D not certain. The germline gives CDR1 DFQATT, CDR2 SNEGSKA (reference sequence). The ends were cut back, 3 bases at V and 2 bases at J, with 11 bases in the middle. The CDR3 is made up of 13 amino acids. This CDR3 is CSASQILAYEQYF. The sequenced CDR3 bases are TGCAGTGCTAGCCAGATCCTGGCCTACGAG.

About this clone itself: The read halts 3 residues ahead of the CDR3 end, with the missing end drawn from the germline J gene. This chain uses TRBV6-2 or TRBV6-3 with TRBJ1-5; TRBD1 is a possible D gene (6 bases). CDR1 and CDR2 from the germline V gene are MNHEY and SVGEGT. V was clipped by 2 bases and J by 2 bases, with 16 bases between them. The CDR3 has 17 amino acids. The CDR3: CASSYLKPGVGNQPQHF. The part of the CDR3 DNA that was read is TGTGCCAGCAGTTACCTTAAACCAGGGGTTGGCAATCAGCCC.

Concerning this clone: Read data end 3 residues before the CDR3 end; the end is taken from the germline J gene. The rearrangement links TRBV18 to TRBJ2-7; 8 nucleotides agree with TRBD1. Germline V CDR1 and CDR2: KGHSH, LQKENI. This CDR3 comprises 13 residues. After removal of 2 bases from V and 5 bases from J, the junction contained 2 bases not matched to a gene. This CDR3 is CASSPAGGHEQYF. The part of the CDR3 DNA that was read is TGTGCCAGCTCACCAGCAGGGGGCCACGAG.

Frequency places this clone as medium-sized. The CDR3 end is not reached by the read, which stops 3 residues before it; the germline J gene fills it in. The rearrangement joins TRBV7-8 to TRBJ2-2, with a tentative D call TRBD1 (6 bases). CDR1 SGHVS and CDR2 FQNEAQ come from the germline V gene. V gave up 5 bases and J gave up 2 bases, with 21 bases separating them. This CDR3 has 18 residues. The sequenced part of the CDR3 DNA is TGTGCCAGCAGCCGATTCGGTACCAGGGGCTCCAACACCGGGGAG. It encodes CASSRFGTRGSNTGE. The CDR3, in full, reads CASSRFGTRGSNTGELFF.

Worth noting for this clone: The read ends 3 residues before the CDR3 terminus; that terminus is restored from the germline J gene. The chain links TRBV10-1 to TRBJ2-1; D gene unclear. Trimming pared 6 bases from V and 4 bases from J, leaving 16 bases between. CDR1 is WNHNN and CDR2 is SYGVQD in the germline V gene (reference sequence). The CDR3 covers 15 residues. The CDR3 loop reads CASRSPRRHYNEQFF. Partial CDR3 DNA: TGCGCCAGCAGAAGTCCTAGAAGGCATTACAATGAG.

As for this clone: The read terminates 3 residues before the CDR3 end, so the remaining end is supplied by the germline J gene. The chain couples TRBV30 to TRBJ1-5; tentative D call: TRBD1 (6 bases). V was shortened by 0 bases and J by 6 bases, with 15 bases between the two germline ends. Looked up from germline, CDR1 is GTSNPN and CDR2 is SVGIG (reference sequence). The CDR3 totals 15 residues. The CDR3 loop is CAWSVQGTGFQPQHF. CDR3 DNA, as far as it was read: TGTGCCTGGAGTGTACAGGGAACAGGGTTTCAGCCC.

A word on this clone: The CDR3 is cut off 3 residues early in the read; its end comes from the germline J gene. The genes are TRBV30 and TRBJ1-6; 8 bases fit TRBD1. V lost 3 bases and J lost 4; bases outside the gene matches: 5. This CDR3 region has 15 residues. Germline CDR1 reads GTSNPN; CDR2 reads SVGIG (reference sequence). The CDR3 loop reads CAWSAGTGYNSPLHF. Incomplete CDR3 DNA: TGTGCCTGGAGCGCCGGGACAGGTTATAATTCACCC.

In regard to this clone: Coverage ceases 3 residues before the CDR3 finishes, and the germline J gene fills in the end. This chain uses TRBV5-1 with TRBJ1-1; D remains ambiguous. The V end lost 3 bases, the J end lost 2 bases, and 14 bases lay between the germline ends. Germline lookup yields CDR1 SGHRS and CDR2 YFSETQ. This CDR3 spans 15 amino acids. The CDR3 loop is CASSSLALGNTEAFF. The part of the CDR3 DNA that was read is TGCGCCAGCAGCTCCCTAGCATTGGGAAACACTGAA.

As for this clone: The read falls 3 residues short of the CDR3 end, and the missing part is taken from the germline J gene. This chain links TRBV7-6 with TRBJ2-7, with no clear D. The V end lost 3 bases, the J end lost 0 bases, and 6 bases lay between the germline ends. The CDR3 has 13 amino acids. Germline V gives CDR1 SGHVS, CDR2 FNYEAQ. The CDR3 spells CASSLADSYEQYF. CDR3 bases read: TGTGCCAGCAGCTTGGCAGACTCCTACGAG.

Points on this clone: The read is 3 residues too short to cover the CDR3 end, so that end is filled in from the germline J gene. The chain links TRBV11-3 to TRBJ2-3; 7 bases fit TRBD2. The germline CDR1 and CDR2 sequences are SGHNT and YENEEA. V dropped 2 bases and J dropped 7; count of bases not matched to a gene: 9. The CDR3 length is 15 residues. CDR3 DNA, as far as it was read: TGTGCCAGCAGCTTAAATCCCGGCGGGGGTTATACG. It encodes CASSLNPGGGYT. The entire CDR3 protein is CASSLNPGGGYTQYF.

Worth noting for this clone: The read finishes 3 residues shy of the CDR3 end, and the germline J gene is used to complete it. The V call is TRBV7-9, the J call TRBJ2-4; 9 positions agree with TRBD1. The CDR3 is 13 residues long. CDR1 is SEHNR, CDR2 FQNEAQ, per germline (reference sequence). CDR3 DNA (partial): TGTGCCAGCAGCTTAGGGACAGGGGAAGGT. This sequence encodes CASSLGTGEG. In full, the CDR3 is CASSLGTGEGQYF.

By frequency, this clone registers medium-sized (0.01 to 0.1%). The read ends 3 residues early relative to the CDR3; the germline J gene fills the gap. The sample has other DNA sequences that encode this CDR3 too. The chain carries TRBV5-1 and TRBJ2-3, with TRBD2 matching 8 bases. Trimming cost V 4 bases and J 4 bases; bases outside gene matches: 5. Germline-derived CDR1 and CDR2 are SGHRS and YFSETQ. The CDR3 has 14 residues. The CDR3 protein is CASSQGLVADTQYF. The CDR3 DNA, read in part, is TGCGCCAGCAGCCAGGGACTAGTAGCAGATACG.

Turning to this clone: The sequenced fragment ends 3 residues before the CDR3 boundary, so the rest is inferred from the germline J gene. The V gene is TRBV12-3 or TRBV12-4, the J gene TRBJ2-5, with 16 positions matching TRBD2. This CDR3 has 16 amino acids. Trimming took 5 bases from V and 4 from J; bases not matched to a gene: 4. The CDR3 spells CASSPGTSGGVETQYF. CDR3 DNA, as far as it was read: TGTGCCAGCAGTCCAGGGACTAGCGGGGGGGTAGAGACC.

For this clone: The read ends 3 residues shy of where the CDR3 ends; the end is completed using the germline J gene. The chain links TRBV28 to TRBJ2-7, with 8 bases identical to TRBD1. Trimming at V came to 9 bases and at J to 4 bases, leaving 5 bases not matched to a gene. Germline values: CDR1 MDHEN, CDR2 SYDVKM. This CDR3 is built from 12 residues. The CDR3 sequence is CASSQGEYEQYF. CDR3 DNA, as far as it was read: TGTGCCAGTTCACAGGGGGAGTACGAG.

Points on this clone: The observed sequence ends 3 residues before the CDR3 terminus, with the missing tail filled in from the germline J gene. The rearrangement uses TRBV4-2 and TRBJ2-1; TRBD2 agrees at 11 bases. Trimming cost V 1 base and J 4 bases; bases outside gene matches: 9. This CDR3 region has 18 residues. Germline CDR1 is LGHNA and CDR2 is YNFKEQ. The CDR3 DNA, read in part, is TGTGCCAGCAGCCAAGCGGGGCGTAGCGGGGGGGCTTACAATGAG. Encoded protein: CASSQAGRSGGAYNE. The full CDR3 is CASSQAGRSGGAYNEQFF.

Points on this clone: Read coverage stops 3 residues before the CDR3 terminus; the germline J gene supplies the remainder. The gene calls are TRBV7-9 and TRBJ2-1, with 8 bases matching TRBD1. The V gene's germline CDR1 is SEHNR and CDR2 FQNEAQ (reference sequence). The CDR3 length is 15 residues. With 5 bases clipped from V and 0 bases from J, the junction kept 3 bases outside the gene matches. CDR3 DNA, as far as it was read: TGTGCCAGCAGCCCTACAGGGGGCTCCTACAATGAG. This sequence encodes CASSPTGGSYNE. The entire CDR3 protein is CASSPTGGSYNEQFF.